A selection of T cell receptor beta chains follows, all from one sample in a study of naive and memory T cell subsets. MiXCR, applied by TCRdb to the UMI-ligation and nested PCR reads, yields one record per CDR3 protein. The sample records tens of thousands of distinct CDR3 sequences, 9% to 9.5% being singletons. The specimen was naive CD8+ T cells from blood. These receptors originate from a human donor in good health. Both conserved end residues are trimmed from each CDR3. Some rows have no size entry. The others give once, few or many, or a class for an expanded clone.

V gene	clone size	CDR3 length	CDR3 protein
TRBV27	few	9	ASLSTDTQY
TRBV4-1	few	13	ASSQGALAGDEQY
TRBV7-6	many	14	ASSLGQGAAYNEQF
TRBV9	-	13	ASSVYGTASYEQY
TRBV9	-	15	ASSVVPQGGSYNEQF
TRBV12-3/TRBV12-4	many	11	ASMGREKETQY
TRBV5-5	few	11	ASEGSGNTEAF
TRBV27	few	12	ASSLVTGGQPQH
TRBV12-5	few	12	ASLGESSTYEQY
TRBV6-2/TRBV6-3	few	12	ASSSRDRRYEQY
TRBV6-5	many	11	ASSPGTRAEQY
TRBV6-5	-	16	ASRAGTRSLRDTGELF
TRBV7-8	many	14	ASSLTSGGAYNEQF
TRBV27	few	12	ASTSSRRSDEQY
TRBV20-1	few	13	SARVVIPEGYGYT
TRBV6-6	many	10	ASRQGSDTQY
TRBV6-5	few	13	ASSYPAGHNTEAF
TRBV6-1	few	14	ASSKGLAGGIGELF
TRBV28	many	13	ASSPPLQGDETQY
TRBV6-5	many	10	ASSGGQETQY
TRBV27	-	11	ASSLVADNEQF
TRBV28	-	13	ASNARVGFSYEKY
TRBV27	many	11	ASSWNSNQPQH
TRBV4-3	-	13	ASSQGRTGGTEAF
TRBV4-1	many	12	ASSQEPAPYEQY
TRBV27	many	12	ASSPRDRSIEAF
TRBV7-9	-	14	ASSSESRDRGFEQF
TRBV27	few	13	ASSWGAGGQETQY
TRBV29-1	-	9	SVGDNNEQF
TRBV5-4	-	14	ASSLKRETGTDTQY
TRBV7-8	few	14	ASSQIGTSDTGELF
TRBV15	-	11	ATSHPPKNEQF
TRBV9	many	12	ASSAPIRSGELF
TRBV29-1	many	11	SVGQGAREKLF
TRBV19	few	11	ASIQYKGGEAF
TRBV7-9	few	10	ASSLFGDEAF
TRBV6-6	-	12	ASRDSQSVYGYT
TRBV11-2	-	12	ASSPRPSNNEQF
TRBV7-9	many	11	ASSPGTGKGYT
TRBV29-1	many	13	SVERGSSGSDTQY